The following is a TCR beta chain sequence with its context. This clonotype was detected many times. Its antigen is currently not known. Base qualities are not recorded, but no much larger clone differs from it by a single base. The sample comes from a study of patients and donors after allogeneic stem cell transplantation (dated by TCRdb to about 2020). Trimming takes 8 bases from V and 5 bases from J, and the germline ends sit 19 bases apart. In the germline V gene (reference sequence), CDR1 corresponds to MNHEY and CDR2 to SMNVEV. The CDR3, cysteine through phenylalanine, is 15 amino acids long. Only CDR3 DNA is held: 45 bases, read in frame from base 1. The library came from RT-PCR. These reads were obtained on a NextSeq 550. Using fastp at Q25 and MiXCR, TCRdb reprocessed the public reads and kept productive beta chains. A single entry per CDR3 protein holds the most common genes and DNA from its merged rows. The sample contains 25,000 to 35,000 distinct CDR3 sequences, over 6.5% of them found a single time. Approximately 30% of the sample comes from the top ten.

The TCR originated in a human donor who was either an allogeneic HSCT recipient or a stem cell or donor lymphocyte infusion donor (not recorded which). It is not recorded whose cells these are; they may come from a transplant donor. The material sequenced was blood, either unsorted or a sorted T cell fraction (not recorded which). The V and J segments used are TRBV27 and TRBJ2-1, with a tentative D gene TRBD1 over 5 matching bases. The DNA is TGTGCCAGCCTCAGAAAGGGGTTGGTAGACAATGAGCAGTTCTTC. The translation is CASLRKGLVDNEQFF.